One and the same sample provided the 29 T cell receptor beta chains below, sequenced in a study of T cell repertoires in cytomegalovirus infection. TCRdb reprocessed the reads with MiXCR, giving one entry per CDR3 protein. The table lists some 700,000 distinct CDR3 sequences, 35% of them singletons, with 2.5% to 3.5% in the top ten. Sequencing was done on a sample of PBMCs. Every receptor here comes from a human donor in good health (CMV status not recorded). Some clones in this sample may be carry-over from other donors' samples.

This chain connects TRBV11-2 to TRBJ2-7, with 7 bases identical to TRBD1. Germline trimming cut 5 bases from V and 5 bases from J; bases unmatched to any gene: 12. CDR3 length: 15 amino acids. CDR1 and CDR2 (germline): SGHAT, FQNNGV. CDR3 residues: CASSLDRAVGHEQYF. The CDR3, as DNA: TGTGCCAGCAGCCTCGACAGGGCTGTTGGTCACGAGCAGTACTTC.

This chain joins TRBV19 and TRBJ2-3; 7 bases align to TRBD2. V lost 0 bases to trimming and J lost 9 bases; unmatched junction nucleotides: 6. Germline CDR1 LNHDA, CDR2 SQIVND (reference sequence). There are 14 residues in the CDR3. The CDR3 DNA reads as TGTGCCAGTAGTATAGAAAGGTCGGGGGGAACGCAGTATTTT. This translates into CASSIERSGGTQYF.

This chain joins TRBV28 and TRBJ2-1, with D perhaps given as TRBD1 or TRBD2 (6 bases each). Per germline, CDR1 MDHEN and CDR2 SYDVKM. This CDR3 has 15 amino acids. Trimming took off 5 bases at V and 9 bases at J, with 20 bases between the two ends. The CDR3 spells CASSPDSPRGAEQFF. The DNA for the CDR3 is TGTGCCAGCAGTCCGGACAGCCCGAGGGGGGCTGAGCAGTTCTTC.

For the CDR3, the DNA is TGTGCCAGCAGCTCCCTATTCCAGGGTACGGGCTACACCTTC. As protein: CASSSLFQGTGYTF. This chain connects TRBV7-6 to TRBJ1-2; possible D gene TRBD1, 5 bases. The ends were cut back, 4 bases at V and 8 bases at J, with 17 bases in the middle. CDR1 SGHVS and CDR2 FNYEAQ come from the germline V gene. This CDR3 comprises 14 residues.

This clonotype was observed once. The chain has TRBV5-6 and TRBJ2-7; D is perhaps TRBD1 or TRBD2 (5 bases each). CDR1 is SGHDT and CDR2 is YYEEEE in the germline V gene. Trimming pared 2 bases from V and 2 bases from J, leaving 17 bases between. The CDR3 is made up of 16 amino acids. The CDR3 bases are TGTGCCAGCAGCTTCTGGCCGGGGCAGGCAACCTACGAGCAGTACTTC. It encodes CASSFWPGQATYEQYF.

CDR3 nucleotide sequence: TGTGCCAGCAGTTTCTGGCCTGCGAATGAGCAGTTCTTC. This codes for CASSFWPANEQFF. The genes are TRBV12-3 or TRBV12-4 and TRBJ2-1; D unclear. Trimming stripped 3 bases from V and 7 bases from J, with 10 bases between. The CDR3 length is 13 residues.

This clonotype was seen repeatedly, ten times or more. The chain is built from TRBV7-3 and TRBJ1-2, with D uncertain. CDR3 length: 14 residues. V lost 5 bases to trimming and J lost 0 bases, with 10 bases between them. Looked up from germline, CDR1 is SGHTA and CDR2 is FQGTGA. CDR3: CASSPDGTNYGYTF. CDR3 in DNA: TGTGCCAGCAGCCCGGACGGAACTAACTATGGCTACACCTTC.

The V gene is TRBV28, the J gene TRBJ1-1; TRBD1 might be the D (5 bases). The V and J ends lost 5 bases and 4 bases respectively, with 17 bases between them. The CDR3 totals 15 residues. CDR1 and CDR2 from the germline V gene are MDHEN and SYDVKM. The CDR3 here is CASSHPGLGSTEAFF. The CDR3 bases are TGTGCCAGCAGTCATCCGGGACTAGGGTCCACTGAAGCTTTCTTT.

The rearrangement uses TRBV3-1 and TRBJ2-7; D gene unclear. CDR3 length: 14 residues. Germline CDR1 is LGHDT and CDR2 is YNNKEL (reference sequence). V lost 2 bases, J lost 6 bases, and 14 bases lay in between. The CDR3 DNA sequence: TGTGCCAGCAGCCAACTAGGGAACCTGGGCGAGCAGTACTTC. It encodes CASSQLGNLGEQYF.

This clonotype was seen only once. This chain uses TRBV4-1 with TRBJ2-7; D is undetermined. This CDR3 has 13 residues. Germline V gene lookup returns CDR1 MGHRA and CDR2 YSYEKL. Trimming removed 1 base from V and 9 bases from J, with 13 bases in between. The DNA for the CDR3 is TGCGCCAGCAGCCAAGGAACCAGCCCAGTGCAGTACTTC. This sequence encodes CASSQGTSPVQYF.

This rearrangement joins TRBV5-1 to TRBJ2-3; D not resolved. Trimming cost V 4 bases and J 2 bases, with 11 bases left between them. There are 14 residues in the CDR3. Germline CDR1 reads SGHRS; CDR2 reads YFSETQ. CDR3 sequence: CASSRSLDTDTQYF. CDR3 bases: TGCGCCAGCAGCCGATCCCTAGACACAGATACGCAGTATTTT.

The chain recombines TRBV12-3 or TRBV12-4 with TRBJ2-2; maybe TRBD1 (6 bases). The CDR3 totals 16 residues. Trimming pared 4 bases from V and 2 bases from J, leaving 14 bases between. As DNA, the CDR3 is TGTGCCAGCAGTTCCTCCCAGGGGTCCAACACCGGGGAGCTGTTTTTT. This codes for CASSSSQGSNTGELFF.

In regard to this clonotype: The junction departs from the called germline gene at one end, perhaps through a read error. This rearrangement joins TRBV11-2 to TRBJ1-1; 11 bases align to TRBD1. Germline V gene sequence: CDR1 SGHAT, CDR2 FQNNGV. This CDR3 is 17 amino acids long. This CDR3 reads CASSQADRGRLVTEDFF. CDR3 nucleotides: TGTGCCAGCAGCCAAGCGGACAGGGGGCGGTTGGTCACTGAAGATTTCTTT.

The chain has TRBV6-5 and TRBJ2-7, with 7 bases lining up with TRBD1. V dropped 6 bases and J dropped 5; count of bases not matched to a gene: 16. Germline values: CDR1 MNHEY, CDR2 SVGAGI. The CDR3 sequence is 16 residues long. In DNA, the CDR3 is TGTGCCAGCAGCCCCCCTGGCACAGGGGCAAGTCACGAGCAGTACTTC. As protein: CASSPPGTGASHEQYF.

The V call is TRBV20-1, the J call TRBJ1-2; D may be TRBD1 (6 bases). Germline CDR1 DFQATT, CDR2 SNEGSKA (reference sequence). The CDR3 sequence is 15 residues long. V lost 0 bases to trimming and J lost 4 bases, with 15 bases between them. Written as DNA, the CDR3 is TGCAGTGCTAGAGATCTAAAGGGAGGGGGCTATGGCTACACCTTC. It encodes CSARDLKGGGYGYTF.

This clonotype has ten or more counts. The chain couples TRBV12-3 or TRBV12-4 to TRBJ1-5; D gene uncertain. The CDR3 spans 13 residues. V was trimmed by 5 bases and J by 4 bases, leaving 9 bases between them. The CDR3 bases are TGTGCCAGCAGTCGAAGCGCGAATCAGCCCCAGCATTTT. Translating it yields CASSRSANQPQHF.

This rearrangement joins TRBV7-4 to TRBJ2-1; 8 nucleotides line up with TRBD2. The CDR3 covers 19 residues. Germline assignment: CDR1 SGHVT and CDR2 SQSDAQ. V was clipped by 1 base and J by 0 bases; unmatched bases: 11. The CDR3: CASSLEWASGSSSYNEQFF. The CDR3 DNA follows: TGTGCCAGCAGCTTAGAATGGGCTAGCGGGTCGAGCTCCTACAATGAGCAGTTCTTC.

Here the CDR3 reads CASSLSGVRYEQYF. The CDR3 DNA sequence: TGTGCCAGCAGCTTATCAGGGGTAAGGTACGAGCAGTACTTC. V is TRBV7-9 and J is TRBJ2-7, with D maybe TRBD1 (6 bases). Germline-derived CDR1 and CDR2 are SEHNR and FQNEAQ (reference sequence). V shed 2 bases and J shed 4 bases, with 12 bases lying between them. CDR3 length equals 14 residues.

The J gene is TRBJ2-1, the V gene TRBV19; no definite D call. Germline assignment: CDR1 LNHDA and CDR2 SQIVND (reference sequence). This CDR3 region has 15 residues. Between the trimmed V and J ends, which lost 2 bases and 0 bases, there was a span of 8 bases. CDR3 DNA: TGTGCCAGTAGTATATGGTTTTTCTCCTACAATGAGCAGTTCTTC. Translated: CASSIWFFSYNEQFF.

The chain links TRBV29-1 to TRBJ2-3, with D possibly matching TRBD2 (6 bases). The CDR3 spans 14 residues. Germline CDR1 SQVTM, CDR2 ANQGSEA. Deletions cut 7 bases from V and 5 bases from J, with 19 bases between. The DNA for the CDR3 is TGCAGCGGGGGAGGTGGGGGAGCCGGAGATACGCAGTATTTT. Translating gives CSGGGGGAGDTQYF.

This clonotype was counted a few times. This chain joins TRBV19 and TRBJ2-6; D is unresolved. Germline lookup yields CDR1 LNHDA and CDR2 SQIVND (reference sequence). This CDR3 has 15 residues. V was trimmed by 6 bases and J by 0 bases, leaving 9 bases between them. DNA for the CDR3: TGTGCCAGTAGGATGGAAAGCTCTGGGGCCAACGTCCTGACTTTC. This encodes CASRMESSGANVLTF.

This chain uses TRBV12-3 or TRBV12-4 with TRBJ1-5, with unresolved D. The CDR3 sequence is 16 residues long. The V and J ends lost 1 base and 3 bases respectively, with 13 bases between them. This CDR3 reads CASSLVPPEINQPQHF. The CDR3 nucleotides read TGTGCCAGCAGTTTAGTGCCCCCAGAGATCAATCAGCCCCAGCATTTT.

The rearrangement links TRBV7-2 to TRBJ2-5; TRBD2 aligns across 9 bases. The length of the CDR3 is 15 residues. CDR1 SGHTA and CDR2 FQGNSA come from the germline V gene. With V trimmed by 7 bases and J by 3 bases, 9 bases remained unmatched. The CDR3 region has the DNA TGTGCCAGCACTCCGAATAGCGGGAGTAAAGAGACCCAGTACTTC. Amino acid sequence: CASTPNSGSKETQYF.

This clonotype has a count of ten or more. The gene calls are TRBV11-3 and TRBJ1-5; D uncertain. The germline V gene has CDR1 SGHNT and CDR2 YENEEA. Between the trimmed V and J ends, which lost 1 base and 3 bases, there was a span of 10 bases. The CDR3 covers 15 residues. CDR3 DNA sequence: TGTGCCAGCAGCTTAGTTGGTGGACCCAATCAGCCCCAGCATTTT. This gives the protein CASSLVGGPNQPQHF.

This clonotype was counted between two and nine times. The chain recombines TRBV7-9 with TRBJ2-7; 8 bases are shared with TRBD1. The junction had 15 bases not matched to a gene; V was cut back by 5 bases and J by 6 bases. CDR3 length equals 16 residues. Per germline, CDR1 SEHNR and CDR2 FQNEAQ (reference sequence). CDR3 amino acids: CASSARGGQGSGEQYF. CDR3 coding DNA: TGTGCCAGCAGCGCCCGGGGCGGACAGGGATCGGGCGAGCAGTACTTC.

As for this clonotype: A much larger clone lies one base from this, so it may be a read error. The chain links TRBV7-2 to TRBJ2-1, with D unclear. The germline CDR1 and CDR2 sequences are SGHTA and FQGNSA. CDR3 length: 16 residues. CDR3 in amino acids: CASSRTRIHSYNEPFF. Here the CDR3 DNA reads TGTGCCAGCAGCCGGACCCGAATCCACTCCTACAATGAGCCGTTCTTC.

This clonotype was detected ten times or more. The chain uses TRBV7-6 and TRBJ2-3, with D hard to call. Looked up from germline, CDR1 is SGHVS and CDR2 is FNYEAQ. The CDR3 spans 15 residues. V shed 3 bases and J shed 5 bases, with 15 bases lying between them. CDR3 residues: CASSLAIDRVDTQYF. CDR3 bases: TGTGCCAGCAGCTTGGCTATAGATAGGGTAGATACGCAGTATTTT.

This clonotype was seen a few times. V is TRBV7-8 and J is TRBJ1-5; TRBD1 is a possible D gene (6 bases). The CDR3 is made up of 16 amino acids. With 4 bases removed from V and 8 bases from J, the gap between germline ends came to 21 bases. The germline gives CDR1 SGHVS, CDR2 FQNEAQ. CDR3 nucleotide sequence: TGTGCCAGCAGCTCCACCGCCCAGGGGCTGGGGAAGCCCCAGCATTTT. Amino acids: CASSSTAQGLGKPQHF.

The V call is TRBV7-3, the J call TRBJ1-1, with TRBD1 as a possible D gene (5 bases). There are 14 residues in the CDR3. Trimming took 5 bases from V and 6 from J, leaving 16 bases between them. Per the germline V gene, CDR1 is SGHTA and CDR2 is FQGTGA. The CDR3 sequence is CASSPGGSPSEAFF. The CDR3 DNA follows: TGTGCCAGCAGCCCGGGGGGGAGCCCCTCTGAAGCTTTCTTT.